Presented here are 13 T cell receptor beta chains from one specimen sequenced in a study of cytomegalovirus exposure and HLA in healthy donors (dated by TCRdb to the late 2010s). To prepare the library, the immunoSEQ multiplex PCR assay was applied. For the multiplex PCR, a mixture combining 60 forward primers for TCR Vbeta segments and 13 reverse primers for TCR Jbeta segments was used. Drawn from immuneACCESS, this table holds only the in-frame rearrangements with V and J called that TCRdb kept. Clones are partly lost; checked studies trace under half to an unresolved V gene and leave the rest unexplained. This sample lists 70,000 to 90,000 clones; 65% to 70% were detected once. Of the sample, less than 25% falls within the top ten clones. Specimen: PBMCs. Every receptor here comes from a man aged 40-50 years in good health and CMV-seropositive.

This clone has a handful of counts. V usage is TRBV6-5 and J usage is TRBJ2-5; D is unclear. The J call is doubtful: the DNA matches TRBJ2-7 better. The length of the CDR3 is 11 residues. Germline V gene sequence: CDR1 MNHEY, CDR2 SVGAGI. The CDR3, as DNA: TGTGCCAGCAGTTCGGACTACGAGCAGTACTTC. It yields the protein CASSSDYEQYF.

The J gene is TRBJ1-6, the V gene TRBV6-5; maybe TRBD1 (6 bases). This CDR3 spans 14 amino acids. V gave up 0 bases and J gave up 10 bases, with 10 bases separating them. The V gene's germline CDR1 is MNHEY and CDR2 SVGAGI. This CDR3 is CASSYSQQGSPLHF. CDR3 bases: TGTGCCAGCAGTTACTCCCAACAGGGATCACCCCTCCACTTT.

This clone occurred a few times. The J gene is TRBJ2-2, the V gene TRBV30, with TRBD1 as a possible D gene (5 bases). This CDR3 region has 13 residues. Germline CDR1 and CDR2: GTSNPN and SVGIG (reference sequence). Trimming cost V 3 bases and J 4 bases, with 9 bases left between them. The DNA for the CDR3 is TGTGCCTGGAGAGGGGATTCCACCGGGGAGCTGTTTTTT. Residues: CAWRGDSTGELFF.

This sequence joins TRBV6-5 and TRBJ1-1, with TRBD1 matching 9 bases. Germline CDR1 MNHEY, CDR2 SVGAGI. The V gene end was trimmed by 11 bases and the J gene end by 1 base; junction bases not matched to a gene: 5. This CDR3 spans 13 amino acids. CDR3 protein: CACMGQGNTEAFF. The CDR3 DNA reads TGTGCCTGTATGGGACAGGGGAACACTGAAGCTTTCTTT.

This clone was found a few times. V and J are TRBV9 and TRBJ2-7, with TRBD2 matching 9 bases. V lost 0 bases to trimming and J lost 4 bases; unmatched junction nucleotides: 5. This CDR3 spans 15 amino acids. Germline V gene data show CDR1 as SGDLS and CDR2 as YYNGEE. CDR3 amino acids: CASSVGSSGGYEQYF. The CDR3 region has the DNA TGTGCCAGCAGCGTAGGAAGTAGCGGGGGTTACGAGCAGTACTTC. Full variable domain (missing parts from reference TRBV9 and TRBJ2-7): DSGVTQTPKHLITATGQRVTLRCSPRSGDLSVYWYQQSLDQGLQFLIQYYNGEERAKGNILERFSAQQFPDLHSELNLSSLELGDSALYFCASSVGSSGGYEQYFGPGTRLTVT.

This rearrangement joins TRBV30 to TRBJ2-5; 7 positions match TRBD1. The J call may be incorrect, as the DNA end agrees better with TRBJ2-7. Germline lookup yields CDR1 GTSNPN and CDR2 SVGIG (reference sequence). CDR3 length: 14 amino acids. The CDR3 protein is CAWSSGTDLYEQYF. The DNA of the CDR3 is TGTGCCTGGAGTTCCGGGACAGACCTCTACGAGCAGTACTTC.

The chain recombines TRBV30 with TRBJ1-1; D is possibly TRBD1 (6 bases). Trimming took off 1 base at V and 8 bases at J, with 11 bases between the two ends. Germline V gene lookup returns CDR1 GTSNPN and CDR2 SVGIG (reference sequence). The CDR3 consists of 12 residues. CDR3 loop: CAWSDRVREAFF. In DNA, the CDR3 is TGTGCCTGGAGTGACAGGGTCAGGGAAGCTTTCTTT.

This clone was counted only a few times. The chain recombines TRBV27 with TRBJ2-7; D gene uncertain. Germline V gives CDR1 MNHEY, CDR2 SMNVEV (reference sequence). CDR3 size: 14 residues. Trimming stripped 5 bases from V and 5 bases from J, with 16 bases between. DNA of the CDR3: TGTGCCAGCAGTCCGCATAGAACCCCTCACGAGCAGTACTTC. It translates to CASSPHRTPHEQYF.

In regard to this clone: Because it lacks the conserved phenylalanine or tryptophan at the end, this CDR3 is likely a read error. The CDR3 bases are TGCGCCAGCAGCCAAGATCAAGGCGCGGCAGGGCGCGAGCAGTACCTC. Translating it yields CASSQDQGAAGREQYL. This rearrangement joins TRBV4-3 to TRBJ2-7; D possibly corresponds to TRBD1 (5 bases). Per the germline V gene, CDR1 is LGHNA and CDR2 is YSLEER. CDR3 length: 16 amino acids. V was shortened by 0 bases and J by 6 bases, with 18 bases between the two germline ends.

In the case of this clone: Within the sample, other DNA sequences also encode this same CDR3. The chain recombines TRBV7-2 with TRBJ1-2, with 8 bases that match TRBD1. Unmatched junction bases numbered 3, after V lost 5 bases and J lost 7 bases. CDR3 length: 12 amino acids. Germline lookup yields CDR1 SGHTA and CDR2 FQGNSA. The CDR3 is CASSLGTGGYTF. CDR3 bases: TGTGCCAGCAGCCTAGGGACAGGTGGCTACACCTTC. The whole variable domain, remainder taken from reference TRBV7-2 and TRBJ1-2, is GAGVSQSPSNKVTEKGKDVELRCDPISGHTALYWYRQSLGQGLEFLIYFQGNSAPDKSGLPSDRFSAERTGGSVSTLTIQRTQQEDSAVYLCASSLGTGGYTFGSGTRLTVV.

This rearrangement joins TRBV5-6 to TRBJ1-1; D is possibly TRBD1 (5 bases). V shed 2 bases and J shed 1 base, with 15 bases lying between them. The germline V gene encodes CDR1 SGHDT and CDR2 YYEEEE. The CDR3 runs to 16 residues. The CDR3 nucleotides are TGTGCCAGCAGCTTACCCGGGACGCGGGGGAACACTGAAGCTTTCTTT. Protein sequence: CASSLPGTRGNTEAFF.

The V and J genes are TRBV5-1 and TRBJ1-4; 8 positions match TRBD1. CDR3 size: 13 residues. Germline CDR1 reads SGHRS; CDR2 reads YFSETQ. The trim removed 6 bases at V and 7 bases at J, leaving 5 bases unmatched. The CDR3 nucleotides read TGCGCCAGCACGACAGGGGAGGCTGAAAAACTGTTTTTT. Amino acid sequence: CASTTGEAEKLFF.

V is TRBV5-1 and J is TRBJ2-7; the D is unclear. Germline V gene data show CDR1 as SGHRS and CDR2 as YFSETQ. V gave up 5 bases and J gave up 5 bases, with 11 bases separating them. The CDR3 sequence is 12 residues long. CDR3 in amino acids: CASSPRGDEQYF. CDR3 bases: TGCGCCAGCAGTCCGCGCGGCGACGAGCAGTACTTC.